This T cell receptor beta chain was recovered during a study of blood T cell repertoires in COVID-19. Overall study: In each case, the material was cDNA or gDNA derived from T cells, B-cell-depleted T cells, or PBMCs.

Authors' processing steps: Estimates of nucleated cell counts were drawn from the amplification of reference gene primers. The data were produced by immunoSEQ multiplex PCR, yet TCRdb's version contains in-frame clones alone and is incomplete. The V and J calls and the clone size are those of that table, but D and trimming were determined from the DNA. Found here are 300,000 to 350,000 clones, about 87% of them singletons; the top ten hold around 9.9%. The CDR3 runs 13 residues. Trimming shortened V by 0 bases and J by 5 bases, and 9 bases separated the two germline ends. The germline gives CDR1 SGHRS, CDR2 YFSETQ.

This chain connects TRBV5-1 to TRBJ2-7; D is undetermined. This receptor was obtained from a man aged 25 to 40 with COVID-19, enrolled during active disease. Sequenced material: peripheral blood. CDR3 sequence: CASSLGAKDEQYF. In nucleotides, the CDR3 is TGCGCCAGCAGCTTGGGAGCAAAAGACGAGCAGTACTTC. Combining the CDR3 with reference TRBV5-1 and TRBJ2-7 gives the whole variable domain KAGVTQTPRYLIKTRGQQVTLSCSPISGHRSVSWYQQTPGQGLQFLFEYFSETQRNKGNFPGRFSGRQFSNSRSEMNVSTLELGDSALYLCASSLGAKDEQYFGPGTRLTVT.